The 6 T cell receptor beta chains below all came from one sample that was sequenced in a study of CD8+CD57+ T cells in acquired aplastic anemia. Profiles of TCR beta VDJ and CDR3 were generated from a genomic DNA template. TCRdb reprocessed the reads via MiXCR and lists one record per CDR3 protein. Here the sample spans more than 150,000 distinct CDR3 sequences, approximately 46% being singletons. The specimen was sorted CD4+, CD8+, or CD8+CD57+ T cells (not recorded which) from PBMCs. The receptors here all came from a human donor in good health.

Many counts were recorded for this clonotype. This chain connects TRBV2 to TRBJ1-5; D ambiguous. Trimming stripped 8 bases from V and 1 base from J, with 12 bases between. This CDR3 region has 14 residues. The germline V gene has CDR1 SNHLY and CDR2 FYNNEI. CDR3 residues: CASGLEGSNQPQHF. Here the CDR3 DNA reads TGTGCCAGCGGACTGGAAGGCAGCAATCAGCCCCAGCATTTT. The full variable domain, completed using reference TRBV2 and TRBJ1-5, is EPEVTQTPSHQVTQMGQEVILRCVPISNHLYFYWYRQILGQKVEFLVSFYNNEISEKSEIFDDQFSVERPDGSNFTLKIRSTKLEDSAMYFCASGLEGSNQPQHFGDGTRLSIL.

This chain links TRBV29-1 with TRBJ2-3, with D tentatively TRBD2 (5 bases). The CDR3 sequence is 14 residues long. Per the germline V gene, CDR1 is SQVTM and CDR2 is ANQGSEA. The germline V and J ends were trimmed by 3 bases and 1 base, with 11 bases remaining between them. The CDR3 nucleotides are TGCAGCGTTGAGAGAGCGGTGGGCACAGATACGCAGTATTTT. Its translation: CSVERAVGTDTQYF.

The chain combines TRBV2 with TRBJ1-5; no reliable D call. Trimming left V 9 bases short and J 4 bases short, with 19 bases between. Germline CDR1 is SNHLY and CDR2 is FYNNEI. The CDR3 spans 15 residues. This CDR3 is CARETSRIMNQPQHF. CDR3 in DNA: TGTGCCAGAGAGACCTCAAGGATCATGAATCAGCCCCAGCATTTT.

This clonotype was found many times. V usage is TRBV5-1 and J usage is TRBJ2-5; D is unresolved. Germline lookup yields CDR1 SGHRS and CDR2 YFSETQ. V lost 9 bases, J lost 1 base, and 16 bases lay in between. The CDR3 extends over 14 amino acids. CDR3 in DNA: TGCGCCACCTCCCTTGGTCGGCCCCAAGAGACCCAGTACTTC. Translation gives CATSLGRPQETQYF.

This clonotype was counted at least ten times. The chain joins TRBV20-1 to TRBJ2-7, with D uncertain. V lost 3 bases to trimming and J lost 2 bases, with 11 bases between them. The CDR3 sequence is 13 residues long. Germline loops: CDR1 DFQATT, CDR2 SNEGSKA (reference sequence). For the CDR3, the DNA is TGCAGTGCTAGGAGATTGCTTCCCTACGAGCAGTACTTC. This codes for CSARRLLPYEQYF.

The V call is TRBV7-9, the J call TRBJ2-2, with TRBD1 as a possible D gene (6 bases). Germline-derived CDR1 and CDR2 are SEHNR and FQNEAQ (reference sequence). V was cut by 4 bases and J by 6 bases, with 18 bases left in between. This CDR3 comprises 16 residues. The CDR3 protein is CASSWDISGEAGELFF. CDR3 sequence (DNA): TGTGCCAGCAGCTGGGACATCTCAGGAGAGGCCGGGGAGCTGTTTTTT.